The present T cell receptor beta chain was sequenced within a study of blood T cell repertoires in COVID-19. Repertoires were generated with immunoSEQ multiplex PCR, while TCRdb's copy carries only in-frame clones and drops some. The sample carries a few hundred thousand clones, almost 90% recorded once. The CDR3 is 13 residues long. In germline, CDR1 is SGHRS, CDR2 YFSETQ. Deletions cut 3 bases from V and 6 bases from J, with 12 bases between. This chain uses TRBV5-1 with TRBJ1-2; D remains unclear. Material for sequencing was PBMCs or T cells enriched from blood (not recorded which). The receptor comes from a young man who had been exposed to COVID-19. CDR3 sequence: CASSSRGGHGYTF. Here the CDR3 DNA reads TGCGCCAGCAGCTCCCGGGGAGGACATGGCTACACCTTC. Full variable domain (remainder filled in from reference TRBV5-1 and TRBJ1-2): KAGVTQTPRYLIKTRGQQVTLSCSPISGHRSVSWYQQTPGQGLQFLFEYFSETQRNKGNFPGRFSGRQFSNSRSEMNVSTLELGDSALYLCASSSRGGHGYTFGSGTRLTVV.